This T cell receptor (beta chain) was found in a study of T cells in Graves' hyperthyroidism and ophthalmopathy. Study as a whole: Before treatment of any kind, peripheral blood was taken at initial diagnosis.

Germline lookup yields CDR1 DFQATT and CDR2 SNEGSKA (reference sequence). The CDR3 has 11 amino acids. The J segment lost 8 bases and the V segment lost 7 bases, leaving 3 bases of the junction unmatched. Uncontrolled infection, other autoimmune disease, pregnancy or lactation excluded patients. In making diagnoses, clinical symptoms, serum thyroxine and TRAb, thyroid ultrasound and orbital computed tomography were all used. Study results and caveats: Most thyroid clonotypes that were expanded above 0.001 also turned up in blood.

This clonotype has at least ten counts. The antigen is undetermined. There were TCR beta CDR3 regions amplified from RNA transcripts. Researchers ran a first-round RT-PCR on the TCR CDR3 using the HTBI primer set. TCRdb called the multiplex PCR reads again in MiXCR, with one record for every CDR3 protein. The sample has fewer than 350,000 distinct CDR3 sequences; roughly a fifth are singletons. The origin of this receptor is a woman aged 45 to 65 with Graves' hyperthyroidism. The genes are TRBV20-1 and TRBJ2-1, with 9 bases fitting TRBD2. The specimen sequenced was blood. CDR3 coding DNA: TGCAGTGGGGAGCGGGAGGATGAGCAGTTCTTC. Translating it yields CSGEREDEQFF.